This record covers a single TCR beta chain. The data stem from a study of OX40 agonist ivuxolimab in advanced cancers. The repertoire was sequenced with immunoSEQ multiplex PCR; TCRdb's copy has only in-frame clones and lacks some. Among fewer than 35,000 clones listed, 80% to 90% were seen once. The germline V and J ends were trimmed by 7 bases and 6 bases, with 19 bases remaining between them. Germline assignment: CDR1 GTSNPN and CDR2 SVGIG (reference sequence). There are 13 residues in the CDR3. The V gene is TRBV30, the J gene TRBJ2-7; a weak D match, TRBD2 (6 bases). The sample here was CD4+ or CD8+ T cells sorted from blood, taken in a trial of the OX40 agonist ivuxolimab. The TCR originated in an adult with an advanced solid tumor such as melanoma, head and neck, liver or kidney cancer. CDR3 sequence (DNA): TGTGCCTTCGCGGGGCAAGGGATGGGCGAGCAGTACTTC. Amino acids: CAFAGQGMGEQYF.